This TCR beta chain comes out of a study of blood T cell repertoires in COVID-19. TCRdb's copy holds only in-frame clones and misses some; the assay was immunoSEQ multiplex PCR. The sample records about 130,000 clones, roughly 80% being singletons. The CDR3 runs 15 residues. Germline-derived CDR1 and CDR2 are LGHNA and YNFKEQ. With 1 base removed from V and 4 bases from J, the gap between germline ends came to 11 bases. Sample: peripheral blood. The receptor comes from a woman in her 70s with COVID-19, enrolled during active disease. This chain links TRBV4-2 with TRBJ1-3, with D perhaps TRBD1 (5 bases). CDR3 region: CASSQVSRQGNTIYF. The DNA for the CDR3 is TGTGCCAGCAGCCAAGTCTCTCGACAGGGAAACACCATATATTTT.